The present T cell receptor (beta chain) was sequenced within a study of Ad26.COV2.S vaccination and SARS-CoV-2 variants. Study as a whole: Donor joined the COV1001 Ad26.COV2.S trial arm. Study-level findings and limits: The study found higher spike-specific TCR breadth in vaccine than placebo recipients. Using TCR breadth and depth analyses may have led to underestimated total T cell responses.

As concerns this clone: What it recognizes is unknown.

The treatment is: approximately 18 received Ad26.COV2.S at low or high dose, single or two shots; about 5 received placebo; per-sample allocation not given. Samples came from day 63 after the first vaccine or placebo injection. The CDR3 has 8 amino acids. Sequencing was performed with immunoSEQ multiplex PCR; in TCRdb, only in-frame clones are kept and a portion is missing. The sample contains 300,000 to 400,000 clones, 87% of which appear only once. The clonotype was recovered from a person between 18 and 59 years old who received the Ad26.COV2.S COVID-19 vaccine or a placebo. The J gene is TRBJ2-3, the V gene TRBV21-1. TRBV21-1 is termed a pseudogene. Sequenced here: peripheral blood, sampled in a trial of Ad26.COV2.S vaccine versus placebo. CDR3 residues: CASPKGIF. CDR3 bases: TGTGCCAGCCCGAAAGGCATTTTT.